This TCR beta chain was identified in a study of T cells in tuberculosis. Regarding the study as a whole: GMM-specific TCRs were nearer to active tuberculosis alpha repertoires, suggesting expansion.

Germline CDR1 and CDR2: WNHNN and SYGVQD (reference sequence). This CDR3 is 16 amino acids long. The V end was cut by 0 bases, the J end by 3 bases, with 15 bases between. TCRdb keeps only in-frame clones here, not all; method: immunoSEQ multiplex PCR. The sample holds 40,000 to 45,000 clones, 90% to 95% seen once. Remarks on this clone: Its antigen is as yet unknown.

The chain couples TRBV10-1 to TRBJ2-7, with a possible D match to TRBD1 (6 bases). Sequenced input: PBMCs. This TCR was sampled from a donor between 10 and 29 years old with latent tuberculosis or without tuberculosis infection. Some clones in this sample may be carry-over from other donors' samples. This CDR3 reads CASSESRAGAYYEQYF. CDR3 sequence (DNA): TGCGCCAGCAGTGAGTCGAGGGCAGGGGCCTACTACGAGCAGTACTTC.